This T cell receptor (beta chain) comes out of a study of blood T cell repertoires in COVID-19. Study-level information: COVID-19 samples from acute and convalescent phases originated in the United States, Italy and Spain. PBMCs, B-cell-depleted T cells, or T cells provided the cDNA or gDNA that made up the material.

Under the authors' procedure: Estimation of nucleated cell counts was performed using reference gene primer amplification. Sequencing used immunoSEQ multiplex PCR; TCRdb keeps in-frame clones, though not all of them. The V and J calls and clone size come from that table; D and trimming were worked out from the DNA. The table has 70,000 or so clones, 70% to 90% seen once; the top ten hold around 6.7%. The CDR3 covers 17 residues. In germline, CDR1 is MGHRA, CDR2 YSYEKL. After removal of 1 base from V and 1 base from J, the junction contained 7 bases not matched to a gene. The chain recombines TRBV4-1 with TRBJ1-5; 7 nucleotides align to TRBD1. Sequences were obtained from peripheral blood. The clonotype comes from a woman of 80 years or more with active COVID-19. CDR3 DNA sequence: TGCGCCAGCAGCCAAGGAAGGACAGGAAAAAGCAATCAGCCCCAGCATTTT. This encodes CASSQGRTGKSNQPQHF.